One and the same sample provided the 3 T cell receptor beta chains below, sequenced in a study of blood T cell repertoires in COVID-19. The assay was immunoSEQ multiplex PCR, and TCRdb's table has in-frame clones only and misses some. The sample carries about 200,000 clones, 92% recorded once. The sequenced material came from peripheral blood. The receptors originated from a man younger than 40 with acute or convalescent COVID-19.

CDR3 sequence: CATKLAGAADTQYF. The CDR3, as DNA: TGTGCGACCAAACTAGCGGGGGCGGCGGATACGCAGTATTTT. This chain connects TRBV7-3 to TRBJ2-3; 11 nucleotides match TRBD2. In germline, CDR1 is SGHTA, CDR2 FQGTGA. The CDR3 length is 14 residues.

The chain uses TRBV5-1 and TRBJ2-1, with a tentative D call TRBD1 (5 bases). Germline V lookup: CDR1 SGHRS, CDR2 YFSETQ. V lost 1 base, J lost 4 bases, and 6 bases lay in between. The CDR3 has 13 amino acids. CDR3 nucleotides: TGCGCCAGCAGCTTGAACAGGTACAATGAGCAGTTCTTC. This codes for CASSLNRYNEQFF.

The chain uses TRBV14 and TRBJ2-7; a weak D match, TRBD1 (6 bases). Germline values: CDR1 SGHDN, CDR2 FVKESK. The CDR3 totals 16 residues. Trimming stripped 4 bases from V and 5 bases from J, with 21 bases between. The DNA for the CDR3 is TGTGCCAGCAGCCCCAACCTAGGGGGTTTCTGGGACGAGCAGTACTTC. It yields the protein CASSPNLGGFWDEQYF.